This T cell receptor beta chain was identified during a study of chemoradiotherapy in HPV16-positive cancers. Study in general: Candidate HPV-specific T-cell clones and common TCR motifs came from functional assays in a couple of HPV16-positive patients. Study-wide results and limits: Candidate HPV-specific clones and E7-related TCR motifs grew in tumor during treatment.

To note about this clone: What it recognizes is unknown. At one boundary the junction diverges from the germline segment, which might be a read error.

CDR3 length equals 15 residues. Germline CDR1 reads SGHTA; CDR2 reads FQGTGA. TCRdb's copy holds only in-frame clones and misses some; the assay was immunoSEQ multiplex PCR. The sample consists of around 40,000 clones, around 82% of them appearing once. Repeated repertoire sampling spanned the course of chemoradiotherapy. V and J are TRBV7-3 and TRBJ2-7, with 7 nucleotides matching TRBD2. Sequenced material: blood, taken from a patient who underwent chemoradiotherapy. This receptor was obtained from a human donor with HPV-associated anogenital cancer. The CDR3 protein is CASSLTSAGTYEQYF. The CDR3 region has the DNA TGTGCCAGCAGCCTAACTAGCGCCGGAACCTACGAGCAGTACTTC.